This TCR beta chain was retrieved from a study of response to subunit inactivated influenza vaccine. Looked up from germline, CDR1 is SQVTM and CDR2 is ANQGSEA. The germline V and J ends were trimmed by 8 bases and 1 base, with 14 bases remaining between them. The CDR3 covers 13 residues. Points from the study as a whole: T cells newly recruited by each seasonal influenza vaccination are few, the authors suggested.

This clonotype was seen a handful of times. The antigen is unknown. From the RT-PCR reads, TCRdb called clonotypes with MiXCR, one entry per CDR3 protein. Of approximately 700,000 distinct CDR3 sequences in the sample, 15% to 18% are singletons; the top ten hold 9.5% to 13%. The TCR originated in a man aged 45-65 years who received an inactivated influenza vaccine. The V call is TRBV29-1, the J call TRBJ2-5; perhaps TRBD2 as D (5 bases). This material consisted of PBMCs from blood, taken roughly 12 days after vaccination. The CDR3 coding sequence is TGCAGCTCGTGCAAGGACTTCCAAGAGACCCAGTACTTC. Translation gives CSSCKDFQETQYF.